The entry below describes one T cell receptor beta chain. Only in-frame clones appear in the TCRdb table, and some are missing; sequencing was by immunoSEQ multiplex PCR. The sample includes 65,000 to 85,000 clones, about 80% of them seen just once. The germline gives CDR1 KGHSH, CDR2 LQKENI. V gave up 0 bases and J gave up 2 bases, with 11 bases separating them. The CDR3 has 16 amino acids. The data stem from a study of T cell responses to AZD1222 COVID-19 vaccine. This sequence was found in an adult who received the AZD1222 COVID-19 vaccine. Sample: peripheral blood, taken 28 days after the second AZD1222 dose. The chain uses TRBV18 and TRBJ1-5; perhaps TRBD1 as D (5 bases). CDR3 DNA sequence: TGTGCCAGCTCACCACCCGGCAGGGCGGGCAATCAGCCCCAGCATTTT. Its protein is CASSPPGRAGNQPQHF.